These 9 T cell receptor beta chains originate from one sample sequenced in a study of neoadjuvant nivolumab and ipilimumab in lung cancer. TCRdb's table, derived via immunoSEQ multiplex PCR, lists solely in-frame clones and lacks some. The sample lists about 7,700 clones, approximately 88% seen once, with roughly 2.4% in the top ten. The input for sequencing was tumor tissue, taken after neoadjuvant nivolumab, alone or with ipilimumab, at or shortly before surgery. The receptors come from an adult with non-small cell lung cancer. Some clones in this sample may be carry-over from other donors' samples.

The gene calls are TRBV19 and TRBJ1-5; 9 bases line up with TRBD1. J gave up 0 bases and V 6 bases, and 6 bases lay outside the gene matches. This CDR3 is 16 amino acids long. CDR1 is LNHDA and CDR2 is SQIVND in the germline V gene (reference sequence). In DNA, the CDR3 is TGTGCCAGTAGCACCGGGACAGGGAGTAGCAATCAGCCCCAGCATTTT. The encoded protein is CASSTGTGSSNQPQHF.

The gene calls are TRBV7-2 and TRBJ1-6; D gene uncertain. This CDR3 comprises 12 residues. The ends were cut back, 5 bases at V and 7 bases at J, with 6 bases in the middle. CDR1 is SGHTA and CDR2 is FQGNSA in the germline V gene. CDR3 coding DNA: TGTGCCAGCAGCCCTAGGAATTCACCCCTCCACTTT. This codes for CASSPRNSPLHF.

J is TRBJ2-3 and V is TRBV18, with a possible D match to TRBD1 (6 bases). Germline V gene lookup returns CDR1 KGHSH and CDR2 LQKENI. This CDR3 is built from 13 residues. V was pared by 6 bases and J by 4 bases, with 11 bases between. In DNA, the CDR3 is TGTGCCAGCTCCCGAACAGGGCCAGATACGCAGTATTTT. Translation gives CASSRTGPDTQYF. Supplemented by reference TRBV18 and TRBJ2-3, the full variable domain reads NAGVMQNPRHLVRRRGQEARLRCSPMKGHSHVYWYRQLPEEGLKFMVYLQKENIIDESGMPKERFSAEFPKEGPSILRIQQVVRGDSAAYFCASSRTGPDTQYFGPGTRLTVL.

This sequence joins TRBV6-1 and TRBJ1-2; D is possibly TRBD1 (5 bases). CDR3 length: 15 residues. Germline values: CDR1 MNHNS, CDR2 SASEGT. The ends were cut back, 7 bases at V and 6 bases at J, with 21 bases in the middle. The chain's CDR3 is CASIKADGTVNGYTF. CDR3 bases: TGTGCCAGCATTAAGGCAGATGGGACCGTCAATGGCTACACCTTC.

The chain combines TRBV5-6 with TRBJ2-7; TRBD1 or TRBD2 may be the D gene (5 bases each). The V and J ends lost 0 bases and 1 base respectively, with 8 bases between them. This CDR3 is 14 amino acids long. Germline V gene lookup returns CDR1 SGHDT and CDR2 YYEEEE. Written as DNA, the CDR3 is TGTGCCAGCAGCTTGGAGGGACCATCCTACGAGCAGTACTTC. This sequence encodes CASSLEGPSYEQYF.

The V gene is TRBV2, the J gene TRBJ2-7; 8 bases line up with TRBD2. The J segment lost 6 bases and the V segment lost 7 bases, leaving 14 bases of the junction unmatched. Germline V gene sequence: CDR1 SNHLY, CDR2 FYNNEI. The CDR3 is 15 amino acids. CDR3 sequence reads: CASIITAGEVGEQYF. The CDR3 coding sequence is TGTGCCAGCATTATTACAGCGGGAGAAGTCGGCGAGCAGTACTTC.

The J gene is TRBJ2-2, the V gene TRBV5-1; 12 bases fit TRBD1. The CDR3 covers 21 residues. CDR1 is SGHRS, CDR2 YFSETQ, per germline. V shed 3 bases, J shed 3 bases, and the junction held 18 bases outside the gene matches. In nucleotides, the CDR3 is TGCGCCAGCAGCTCTTCTTCGGCGGGACAGGGGGCGTACGAGGACACCGGGGAGCTGTTTTTT. This gives the protein CASSSSSAGQGAYEDTGELFF.

The chain links TRBV7-3 to TRBJ2-7; 9 bases align to TRBD1. V gave up 5 bases and J gave up 5 bases; unmatched junction bases: 7. CDR1 is SGHTA and CDR2 is FQGTGA in the germline V gene. This CDR3 contains 14 residues. The CDR3 DNA follows: TGTGCCAGCAGCCCGCCGGGACAGGGCCACGAGCAGTACTTC. As protein: CASSPPGQGHEQYF.

The chain joins TRBV6-5 to TRBJ1-1, with D hard to call. CDR3 length equals 13 residues. Trimming took off 4 bases at V and 0 bases at J, with 6 bases between the two ends. From germline, CDR1 is MNHEY and CDR2 SVGAGI. The CDR3 DNA follows: TGTGCCAGCAGTTCGGTAGTGAACACTGAAGCTTTCTTT. It encodes CASSSVVNTEAFF.